This section outlines one T cell receptor beta chain sequence together with its context. The data derive from a study of cytomegalovirus exposure and HLA in healthy donors. The germline V gene encodes CDR1 PRHDT and CDR2 FYEKMQ (reference sequence). There are 14 residues in the CDR3. The trim removed 5 bases at V and 0 bases at J, leaving 4 bases unmatched. Primers included in the PCR were 60 Vbeta and 13 Jbeta primers. Clones were read by immunoSEQ multiplex PCR, and TCRdb kept only the in-frame ones, dropping some. The data show under 200,000 clones, around 77% seen once. The receptor was isolated from a woman in her forties or fifties in good health and CMV-seropositive. The chain recombines TRBV13 with TRBJ2-7; 7 bases are a match to TRBD1. The specimen sequenced was PBMCs. The CDR3 bases are TGTGCCAGCAGCCCACGACAGGGCTCCTACGAGCAGTACTTC. Encoded protein: CASSPRQGSYEQYF.